This record concerns one TCR beta chain sequence. The source of the sample is a study of shared clonotypes between healthy human individuals. Study at large: Each donor had three CD4 naive, three CD4 memory, two CD8 naive and one CD8 memory plate.

Assay: immunoSEQ multiplex PCR; the TCRdb copy retains only in-frame clones and omits some. Of over a million clones in the sample, approximately 97% were seen once. Germline trimming cut 2 bases from V and 0 bases from J; bases unmatched to any gene: 6. Looked up from germline, CDR1 is SGHNT and CDR2 is YYREEE (reference sequence). The CDR3 runs to 17 residues. The chain is built from TRBV5-4 and TRBJ2-3, with 10 bases fitting TRBD2. The sequence derives from a man younger than 45 in good health. Specimen: naive CD4+ T cells sorted from blood. This sample's subset: CD45RA+ positively selected. The CDR3 DNA reads as TGTGCCAGCAGCTTACCAATAGCGGGAGGAAGCACAGATACGCAGTATTTT. Protein sequence: CASSLPIAGGSTDTQYF.